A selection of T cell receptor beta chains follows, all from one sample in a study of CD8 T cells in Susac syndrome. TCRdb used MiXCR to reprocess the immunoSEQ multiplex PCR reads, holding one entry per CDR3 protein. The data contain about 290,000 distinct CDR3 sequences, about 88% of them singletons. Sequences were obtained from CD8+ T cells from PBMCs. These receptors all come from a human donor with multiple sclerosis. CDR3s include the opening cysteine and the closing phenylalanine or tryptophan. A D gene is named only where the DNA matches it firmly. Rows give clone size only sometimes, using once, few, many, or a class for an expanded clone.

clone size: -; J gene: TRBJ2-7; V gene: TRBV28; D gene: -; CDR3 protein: CASQGSYEQYF; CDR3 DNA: TGTGCCAGCCAGGGGTCCTACGAGCAGTACTTC
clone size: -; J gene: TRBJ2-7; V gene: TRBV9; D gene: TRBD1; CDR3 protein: CASSTGGTYDKQYF; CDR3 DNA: TGTGCCAGCAGCACAGGGGGGACCTACGACAAGCAGTACTTC
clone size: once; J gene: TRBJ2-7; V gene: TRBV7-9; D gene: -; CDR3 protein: CASSEHSSSYEQYF; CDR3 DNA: TGTGCCAGCAGCGAACACAGTAGCTCCTACGAGCAGTACTTC
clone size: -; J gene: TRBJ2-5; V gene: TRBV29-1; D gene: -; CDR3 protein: CSVVYGGTAYF; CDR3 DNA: TGCAGCGTTGTATACGGGGGGACAGCCTACTTC
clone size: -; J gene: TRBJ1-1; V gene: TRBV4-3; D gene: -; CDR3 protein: CASSQERYMNTEAFF; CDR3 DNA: TGCGCCAGCAGCCAAGAAAGGTACATGAACACTGAAGCTTTCTTT
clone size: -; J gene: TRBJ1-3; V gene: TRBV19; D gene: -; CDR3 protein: CASSDRGGSSGNTIYF; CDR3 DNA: TGTGCCAGTAGTGACCGGGGGGGAAGCTCTGGAAACACCATATATTTT
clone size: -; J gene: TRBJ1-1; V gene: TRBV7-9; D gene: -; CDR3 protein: CASSSPIGIFTEAFF; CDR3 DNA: TGTGCCAGCAGCTCCCCGATAGGGATCTTCACTGAAGCTTTCTTT
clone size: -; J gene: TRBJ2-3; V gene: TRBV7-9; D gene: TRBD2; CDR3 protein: CASSLGGSGIGDTQYF; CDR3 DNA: TGTGCCAGCAGCTTAGGTGGTAGCGGGATCGGAGATACGCAGTATTTT
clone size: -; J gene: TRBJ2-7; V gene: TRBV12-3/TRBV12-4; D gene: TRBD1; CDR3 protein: CASSLGGQVGTYEQYF; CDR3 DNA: TGTGCCAGCAGTTTAGGGGGACAGGTTGGGACCTACGAGCAGTACTTC
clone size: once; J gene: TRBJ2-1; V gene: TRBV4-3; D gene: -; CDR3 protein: CASSQDWKNNEQFF; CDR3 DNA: TGCGCCAGCAGCCAAGATTGGAAGAACAATGAGCAGTTCTTC
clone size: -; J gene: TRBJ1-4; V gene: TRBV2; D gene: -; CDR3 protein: CASQSGRGTNEKLFF; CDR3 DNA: TGTGCCAGCCAGAGTGGGAGGGGTACGAATGAAAAACTGTTTTTT
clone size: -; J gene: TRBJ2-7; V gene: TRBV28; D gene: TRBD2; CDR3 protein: CASSLVGGFLGWYEQYF; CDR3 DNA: TGTGCCAGCAGTTTAGTGGGGGGGTTCCTCGGGTGGTACGAGCAGTACTTC
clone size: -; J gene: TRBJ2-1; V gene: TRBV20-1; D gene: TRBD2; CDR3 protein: CSAIGLAGNSYNEQFF; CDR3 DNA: TGCAGTGCTATTGGACTAGCGGGAAACTCCTACAATGAGCAGTTCTTC
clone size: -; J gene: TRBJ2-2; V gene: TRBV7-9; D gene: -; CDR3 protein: CASSLPVGTPNTGELFF; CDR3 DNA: TGTGCCAGCAGCTTACCGGTTGGGACACCGAACACCGGGGAGCTGTTTTTT
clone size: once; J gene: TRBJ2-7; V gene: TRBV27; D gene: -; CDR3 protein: CASSGKGHEQYF; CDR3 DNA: TGTGCCAGCAGTGGAAAGGGGCACGAGCAGTACTTC
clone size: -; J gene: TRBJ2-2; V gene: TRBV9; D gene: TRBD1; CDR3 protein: CASSLHRTGNTGELFF; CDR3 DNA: TGTGCCAGCAGCCTCCACAGGACAGGAAACACCGGGGAGCTGTTTTTT
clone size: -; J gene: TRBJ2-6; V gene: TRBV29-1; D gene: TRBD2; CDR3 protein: CSAQGLEGSGANVLTF; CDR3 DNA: TGCAGCGCTCAAGGACTAGAGGGGAGTGGGGCCAACGTCCTGACTTTC
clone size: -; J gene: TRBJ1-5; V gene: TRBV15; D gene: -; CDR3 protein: CATSTRTSNQPQHF; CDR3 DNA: TGTGCCACCAGCACTAGAACTAGCAATCAGCCCCAGCATTTT
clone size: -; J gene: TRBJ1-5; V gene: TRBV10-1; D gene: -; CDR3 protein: CASSERRRIRSNQPQHF; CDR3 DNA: TGCGCCAGCAGTGAGAGGCGGAGAATAAGGAGCAATCAGCCCCAGCATTTT
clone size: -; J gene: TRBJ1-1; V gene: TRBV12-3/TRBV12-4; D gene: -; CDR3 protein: CASSFGGAGTEAFF; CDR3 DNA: TGTGCCAGCAGTTTTGGGGGGGCTGGCACTGAAGCTTTCTTT
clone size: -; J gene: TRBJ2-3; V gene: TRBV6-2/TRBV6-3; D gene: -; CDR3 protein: CASSYSTFTDTQYF; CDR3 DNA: TGTGCCAGCAGTTACTCGACTTTCACAGATACGCAGTATTTT
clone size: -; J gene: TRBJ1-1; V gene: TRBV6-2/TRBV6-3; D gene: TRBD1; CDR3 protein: CASRETGGVIGNTEAFF; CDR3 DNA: TGTGCCAGCAGAGAGACAGGGGGCGTGATTGGGAACACTGAAGCTTTCTTT
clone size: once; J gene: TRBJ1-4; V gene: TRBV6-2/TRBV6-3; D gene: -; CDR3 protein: CASSPMQGKLFF; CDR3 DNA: TGTGCCAGCAGTCCCATGCAGGGGAAACTGTTTTTT
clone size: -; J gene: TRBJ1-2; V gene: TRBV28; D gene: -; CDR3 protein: CASSRRYGGAWPGYTF; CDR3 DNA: TGTGCCAGCAGTAGACGATATGGGGGCGCTTGGCCAGGCTACACCTTC
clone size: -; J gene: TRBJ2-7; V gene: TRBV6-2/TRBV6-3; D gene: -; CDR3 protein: CASRSQGLRNEQYF; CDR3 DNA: TGTGCCAGCAGATCACAGGGACTTCGGAACGAGCAGTACTTC
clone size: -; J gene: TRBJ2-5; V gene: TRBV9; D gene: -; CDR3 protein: CASSPSSRGAGETQYF; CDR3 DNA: TGTGCCAGCAGCCCATCATCACGGGGGGCGGGAGAGACCCAGTACTTC
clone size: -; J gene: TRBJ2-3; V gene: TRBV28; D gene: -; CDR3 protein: CASSLGGNSDTQYF; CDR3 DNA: TGTGCCAGCAGTTTAGGCGGGAACTCAGATACGCAGTATTTT
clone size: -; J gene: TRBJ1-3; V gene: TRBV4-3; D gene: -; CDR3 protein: CASSPEPISGNTIYF; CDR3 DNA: TGCGCCAGCAGCCCCGAGCCTATCTCTGGAAACACCATATATTTT
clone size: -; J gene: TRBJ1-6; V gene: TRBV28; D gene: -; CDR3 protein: CATRPGLGSPLHF; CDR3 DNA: TGTGCCACCCGCCCGGGGCTAGGTTCACCCCTCCACTTT
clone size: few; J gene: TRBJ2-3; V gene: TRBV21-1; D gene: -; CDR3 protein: CASSPDTDTQYF; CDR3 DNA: TGTGCCAGCAGCCCCGACACAGATACGCAGTATTTT
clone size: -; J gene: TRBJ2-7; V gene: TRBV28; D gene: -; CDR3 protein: CATQQRDTAPGEQYF; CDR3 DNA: TGTGCCACCCAACAACGGGACACCGCTCCTGGCGAGCAGTACTTC
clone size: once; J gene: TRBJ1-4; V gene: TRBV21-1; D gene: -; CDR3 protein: CASSLDRDASDVKNCF; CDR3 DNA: TGTGCCAGCAGCCTTGACCGGGACGCCTCGGACGTGAAAAACTGTTTT
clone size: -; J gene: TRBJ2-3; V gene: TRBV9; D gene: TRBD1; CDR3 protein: CASSVPGGTTDTQYF; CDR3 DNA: TGTGCCAGCAGCGTCCCAGGGGGAACCACAGATACGCAGTATTTT
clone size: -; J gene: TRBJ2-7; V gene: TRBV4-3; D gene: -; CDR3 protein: CASSQARRSYEQYF; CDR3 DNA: TGCGCCAGCAGCCAAGCCCGACGGTCCTACGAGCAGTACTTC
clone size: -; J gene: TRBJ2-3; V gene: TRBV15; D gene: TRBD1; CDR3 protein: CATSSTGVMGDTQYF; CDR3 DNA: TGTGCCACCAGCTCGACAGGGGTGATGGGCGATACGCAGTATTTT
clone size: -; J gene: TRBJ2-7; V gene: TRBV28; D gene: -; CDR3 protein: CASSPTAGLSTEQYF; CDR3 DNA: TGTGCCAGCAGTCCCACGGCAGGGCTATCGACCGAGCAGTACTTC
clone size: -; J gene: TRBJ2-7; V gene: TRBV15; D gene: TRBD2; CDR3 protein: CATSSEGLIGYEQYF; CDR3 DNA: TGTGCCACCAGCAGCGAGGGACTAATAGGCTACGAGCAGTACTTC